This T cell receptor (beta chain) was found in a study of blood T cell repertoires in COVID-19. Germline V lookup: CDR1 SGHVS, CDR2 FNYEAQ. This CDR3 has 16 residues. The J segment lost 1 base and the V segment lost 5 bases, leaving 7 bases of the junction unmatched. Sequenced by immunoSEQ multiplex PCR; TCRdb stores in-frame clones only, minus some. The table lists 150,000 to 200,000 clones, about 82% of them singletons. The chain combines TRBV7-6 with TRBJ2-1; 8 nucleotides line up with TRBD2. The clonotype was recovered from a woman in her twenties or thirties who had recovered from COVID-19. The source material was PBMCs or T cells enriched from blood (not recorded which). The CDR3, as DNA: TGTGCCAGCAGCGCAATAGCGGGAATGTCCTACAATGAGCAGTTCTTC. Its translation: CASSAIAGMSYNEQFF.